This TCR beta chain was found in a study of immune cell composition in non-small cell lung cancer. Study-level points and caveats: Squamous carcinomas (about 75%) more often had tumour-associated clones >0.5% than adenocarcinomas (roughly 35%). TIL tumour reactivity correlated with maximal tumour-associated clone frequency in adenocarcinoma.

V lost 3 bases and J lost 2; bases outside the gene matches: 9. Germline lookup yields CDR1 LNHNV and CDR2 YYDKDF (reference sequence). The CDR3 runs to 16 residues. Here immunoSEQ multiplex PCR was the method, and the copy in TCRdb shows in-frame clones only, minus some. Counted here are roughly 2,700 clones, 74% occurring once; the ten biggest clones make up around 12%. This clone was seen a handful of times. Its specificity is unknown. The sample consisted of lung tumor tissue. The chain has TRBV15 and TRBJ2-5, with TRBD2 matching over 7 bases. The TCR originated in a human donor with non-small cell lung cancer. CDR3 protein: CATSSDSGGLQETQYF. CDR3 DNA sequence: TGTGCCACCAGCAGTGACTCGGGGGGACTTCAAGAGACCCAGTACTTC.